This T cell receptor (beta chain) is from a study of T cell repertoires in cytomegalovirus infection. Study background: Researchers turned to recently identified HLA-C-restricted CMV epitopes as well as well-studied HLA-B-restricted ones. In public TCR beta signatures, there were indications of both CMV infection and matching HLA type. Regarding the study as a whole: Cumulative public TCR beta family frequency identified carriers of CMV plus the relevant HLA. CMV-specific TCR beta clonotypes restricted by HLA-C were the ones dominating the ex vivo response.

Germline CDR1 is MNHGY and CDR2 is SAAAGT. The CDR3 runs 14 residues. With 4 bases removed from V and 0 bases from J, the gap between germline ends came to 9 bases. TCRdb called the reads again in MiXCR, with one record for every CDR3 protein. Counted here are roughly 990,000 distinct CDR3 sequences, approximately 30% occurring once; the ten biggest clones make up roughly 13%. This clonotype was seen a few times. Its antigen remains unknown. This receptor was identified in a human donor in good health (CMV status not recorded). Some clones in this sample may be carry-over from other donors' samples. V gene TRBV6-8 combines with J gene TRBJ1-1; no clear D. This specimen was cultured CD8+ T cells from PBMCs, taken from culture after CMV antigen stimulation. CDR3 DNA sequence: TGTGCCAGCAGTTCCCTGACTGTGAACACTGAAGCTTTCTTT. The encoded protein is CASSSLTVNTEAFF.